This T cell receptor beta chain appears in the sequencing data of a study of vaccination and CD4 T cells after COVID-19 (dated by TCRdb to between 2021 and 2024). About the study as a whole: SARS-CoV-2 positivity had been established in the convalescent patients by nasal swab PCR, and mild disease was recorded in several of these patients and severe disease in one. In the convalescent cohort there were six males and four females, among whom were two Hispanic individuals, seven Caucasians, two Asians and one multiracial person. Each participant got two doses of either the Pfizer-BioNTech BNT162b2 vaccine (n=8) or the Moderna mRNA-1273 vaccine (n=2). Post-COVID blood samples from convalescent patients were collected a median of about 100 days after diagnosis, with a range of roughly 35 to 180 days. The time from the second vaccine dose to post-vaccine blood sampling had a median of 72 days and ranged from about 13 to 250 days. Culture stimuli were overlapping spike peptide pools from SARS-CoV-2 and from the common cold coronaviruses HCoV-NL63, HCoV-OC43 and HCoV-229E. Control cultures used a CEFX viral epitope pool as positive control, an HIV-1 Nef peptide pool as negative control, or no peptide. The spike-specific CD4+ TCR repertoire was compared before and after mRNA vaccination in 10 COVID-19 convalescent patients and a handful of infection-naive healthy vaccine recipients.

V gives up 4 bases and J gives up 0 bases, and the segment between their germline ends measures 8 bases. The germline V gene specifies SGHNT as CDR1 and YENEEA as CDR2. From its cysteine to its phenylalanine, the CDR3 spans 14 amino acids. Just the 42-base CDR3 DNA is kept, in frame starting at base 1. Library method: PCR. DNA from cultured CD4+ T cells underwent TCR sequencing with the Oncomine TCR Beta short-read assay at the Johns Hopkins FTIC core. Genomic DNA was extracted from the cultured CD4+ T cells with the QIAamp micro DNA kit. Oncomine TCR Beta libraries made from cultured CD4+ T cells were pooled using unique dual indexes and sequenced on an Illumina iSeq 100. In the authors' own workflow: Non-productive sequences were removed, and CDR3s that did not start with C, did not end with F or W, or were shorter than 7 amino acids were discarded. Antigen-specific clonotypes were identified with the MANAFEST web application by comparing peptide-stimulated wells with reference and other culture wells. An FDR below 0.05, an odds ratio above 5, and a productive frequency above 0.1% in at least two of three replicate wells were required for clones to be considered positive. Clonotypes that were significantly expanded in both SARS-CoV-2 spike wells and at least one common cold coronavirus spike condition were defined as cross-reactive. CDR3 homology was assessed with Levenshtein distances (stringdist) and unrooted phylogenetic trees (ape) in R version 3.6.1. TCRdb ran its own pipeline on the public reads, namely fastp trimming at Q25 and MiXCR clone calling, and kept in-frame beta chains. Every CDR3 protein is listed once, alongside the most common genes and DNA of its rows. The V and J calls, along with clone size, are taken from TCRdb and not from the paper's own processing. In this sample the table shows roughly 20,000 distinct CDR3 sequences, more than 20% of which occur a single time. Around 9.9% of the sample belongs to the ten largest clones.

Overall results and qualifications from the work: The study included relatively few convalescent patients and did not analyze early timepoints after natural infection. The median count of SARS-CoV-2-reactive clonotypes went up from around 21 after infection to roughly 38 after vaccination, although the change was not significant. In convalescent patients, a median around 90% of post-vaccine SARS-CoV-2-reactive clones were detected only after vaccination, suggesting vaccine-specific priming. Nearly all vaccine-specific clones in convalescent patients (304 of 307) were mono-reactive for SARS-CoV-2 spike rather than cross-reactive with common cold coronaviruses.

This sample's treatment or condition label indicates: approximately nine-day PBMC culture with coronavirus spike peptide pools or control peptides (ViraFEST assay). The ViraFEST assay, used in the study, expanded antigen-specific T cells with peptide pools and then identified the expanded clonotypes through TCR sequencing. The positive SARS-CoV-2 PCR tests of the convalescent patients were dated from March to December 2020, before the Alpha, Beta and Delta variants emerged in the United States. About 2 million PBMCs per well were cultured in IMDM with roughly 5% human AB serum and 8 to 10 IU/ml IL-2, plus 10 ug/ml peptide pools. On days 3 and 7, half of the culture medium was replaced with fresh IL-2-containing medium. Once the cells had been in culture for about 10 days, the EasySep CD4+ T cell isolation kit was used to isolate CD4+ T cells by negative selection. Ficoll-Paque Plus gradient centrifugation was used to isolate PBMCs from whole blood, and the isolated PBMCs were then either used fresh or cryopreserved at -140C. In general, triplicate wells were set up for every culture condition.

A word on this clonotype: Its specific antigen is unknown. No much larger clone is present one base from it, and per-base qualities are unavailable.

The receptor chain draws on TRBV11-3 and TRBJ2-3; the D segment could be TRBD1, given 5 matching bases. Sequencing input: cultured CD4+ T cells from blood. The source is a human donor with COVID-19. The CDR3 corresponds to CASSSRVSTDTQYF. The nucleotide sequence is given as TGTGCCAGCAGCTCCAGGGTGAGCACAGATACGCAGTATTTT.